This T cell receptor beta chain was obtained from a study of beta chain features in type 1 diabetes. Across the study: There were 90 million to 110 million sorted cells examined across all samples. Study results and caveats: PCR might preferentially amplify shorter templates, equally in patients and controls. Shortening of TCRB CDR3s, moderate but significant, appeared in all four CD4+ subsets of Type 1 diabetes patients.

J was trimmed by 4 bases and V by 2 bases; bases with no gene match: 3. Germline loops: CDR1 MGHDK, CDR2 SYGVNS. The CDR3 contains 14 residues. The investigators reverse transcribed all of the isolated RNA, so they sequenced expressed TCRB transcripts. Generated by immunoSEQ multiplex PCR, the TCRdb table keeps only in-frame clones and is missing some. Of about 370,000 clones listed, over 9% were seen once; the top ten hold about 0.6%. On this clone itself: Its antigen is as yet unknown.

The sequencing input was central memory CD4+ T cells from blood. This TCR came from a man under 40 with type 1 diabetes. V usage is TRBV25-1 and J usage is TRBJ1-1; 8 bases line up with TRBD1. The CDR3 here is CASSEQGAGTEAFF. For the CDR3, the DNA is TGTGCCAGCAGTGAACAGGGGGCTGGCACTGAAGCTTTCTTT.